This TCR beta chain came from a study of blood T cell repertoires in COVID-19. Libraries were prepared by immunoSEQ multiplex PCR; TCRdb keeps only in-frame clonotypes and omits some of them. The table includes about 100,000 clones, about 90% detected once. The CDR3 has 15 amino acids. CDR1 SGHRS and CDR2 YFSETQ come from the germline V gene. The V end was cut by 2 bases, the J end by 4 bases, with 15 bases between. The receptor comes from a young man in a cohort sampled during active COVID-19. The chain employs TRBV5-1 and TRBJ2-5; no clear D gene. Sequenced sample: peripheral blood. CDR3 DNA sequence: TGCGCCAGCAGCTTTTCCCACGGTGATAGAGAGACCCAGTACTTC. Residues: CASSFSHGDRETQYF.